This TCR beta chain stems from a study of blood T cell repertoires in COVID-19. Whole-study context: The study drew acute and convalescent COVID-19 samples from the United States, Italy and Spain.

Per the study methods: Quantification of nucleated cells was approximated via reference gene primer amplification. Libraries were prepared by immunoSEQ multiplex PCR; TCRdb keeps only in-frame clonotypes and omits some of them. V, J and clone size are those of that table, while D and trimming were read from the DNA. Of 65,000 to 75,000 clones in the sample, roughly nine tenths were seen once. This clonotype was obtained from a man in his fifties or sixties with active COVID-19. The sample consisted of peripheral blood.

CDR3 loop: CASSIQGSNQPQHF. Here the CDR3 DNA reads TGTGCCAGCAGTATCCAGGGGAGTAATCAGCCCCAGCATTTT. This chain uses TRBV6-5 with TRBJ1-5; a weak D match, TRBD1 (6 bases). Per the germline V gene, CDR1 is MNHEY and CDR2 is SVGAGI. V was shortened by 5 bases and J by 4 bases, with 12 bases between the two germline ends. This CDR3 region has 14 residues.